These 32 T cell receptor beta chains were all obtained from the same sample, sequenced in a study of T cell responses to AZD1222 COVID-19 vaccine. Profiling relied on immunoSEQ multiplex PCR, and the TCRdb table lists in-frame clones only, not all of them. Among about 150,000 clones listed, 92% were seen once. The sample consisted of peripheral blood, taken 28 days after the second AZD1222 dose. The receptors shown here come from an adult who received the AZD1222 COVID-19 vaccine.

Details on this clone: The sample contains more than one DNA sequence encoding this CDR3. The genes are TRBV11-2 and TRBJ1-5; no firm D call. This CDR3 is built from 13 residues. Trimming shortened V by 0 bases and J by 4 bases, and 4 bases separated the two germline ends. Germline V CDR1 and CDR2: SGHAT, FQNNGV. DNA for the CDR3: TGTGCCAGCAGCTTAGATCGGAATCAGCCCCAGCATTTT. As protein: CASSLDRNQPQHF.

The chain uses TRBV24-1 and TRBJ2-1; 14 nucleotides match TRBD2. The germline CDR1 and CDR2 sequences are KGHDR and SFDVKD. The ends lost 3 bases at V and 9 bases at J; junction bases unmatched: 6. CDR3 length equals 16 residues. The CDR3 sequence is CATSDPGTSGRGEQFF. CDR3 coding DNA: TGTGCCACCAGTGATCCCGGGACTAGCGGGAGAGGTGAGCAGTTCTTC.

This chain links TRBV12-5 with TRBJ1-1; the D gene is possibly TRBD1 (5 bases). The germline V and J ends were trimmed by 7 bases and 4 bases, with 16 bases remaining between them. This CDR3 has 14 residues. Germline V gene lookup returns CDR1 LGHNT and CDR2 FRNRAP. CDR3 protein: CASATPGTSTEAFF. In nucleotides, the CDR3 is TGTGCTAGTGCTACCCCCGGGACGAGCACTGAAGCTTTCTTT. Supplemented by reference TRBV12-5 and TRBJ1-1, the full variable domain reads DARVTQTPRHKVTEMGQEVTMRCQPILGHNTVFWYRQTMMQGLELLAYFRNRAPLDDSGMPKDRFSAEMPDATLATLKIQPSEPRDSAVYFCASATPGTSTEAFFGQGTRLTVV.

CDR3: CASSLNRHNYGYTF. Written as DNA, the CDR3 is TGCGCCAGCAGCTTGAACAGACATAACTATGGCTACACCTTC. The rearrangement links TRBV5-1 to TRBJ1-2; D gene ambiguous. Germline CDR1 and CDR2: SGHRS and YFSETQ. Trimming pared 1 base from V and 1 base from J, leaving 8 bases between. The CDR3 extends over 14 amino acids.

The V gene is TRBV28, the J gene TRBJ2-7; D unclear. Trimming took off 1 base at V and 2 bases at J, with 9 bases between the two ends. CDR3 length: 14 amino acids. Looked up from germline, CDR1 is MDHEN and CDR2 is SYDVKM. CDR3 sequence: CASSLSRVTYEQYF. The CDR3 coding sequence is TGTGCCAGCAGTTTATCTCGCGTTACCTACGAGCAGTACTTC.

This chain connects TRBV18 to TRBJ2-3; the D is unclear. V shed 6 bases and J shed 4 bases, with 11 bases lying between them. Germline V gene sequence: CDR1 KGHSH, CDR2 LQKENI. The CDR3 loop spans 13 amino acids. CDR3 DNA sequence: TGTGCCAGCTCGCCCCTAGGCGCAGATACGCAGTATTTT. It yields the protein CASSPLGADTQYF.

The genes are TRBV10-3 and TRBJ2-1, with TRBD2 identical over 12 bases. Germline-derived CDR1 and CDR2 are ENHRY and SYGVKD. There are 15 residues in the CDR3. The V and J ends lost 3 bases and 9 bases, in that order; junction bases with no gene match: 6. CDR3 DNA sequence: TGTGCCATCAGTGACGCTAGCGGGAGGGCCTTTGAGCAGTTCTTC. Translated: CAISDASGRAFEQFF.

The CDR3 sequence is CASSQDWRGNSPLHF. The CDR3 bases are TGCGCCAGCAGCCAAGATTGGAGGGGGAATTCACCCCTCCACTTT. This rearrangement joins TRBV4-3 to TRBJ1-6; TRBD1 might be the D (6 bases). The germline V gene has CDR1 LGHNA and CDR2 YSLEER. This CDR3 has 15 residues. V was pared by 0 bases and J by 7 bases, with 10 bases between.

The chain is built from TRBV6-5 and TRBJ1-2; 7 nucleotides align to TRBD1. The CDR3 extends over 15 amino acids. V was pared by 8 bases and J by 0 bases, with 9 bases of the junction left unmatched. The germline gives CDR1 MNHEY, CDR2 SVGAGI. The CDR3 loop is CASLFRGPTNYGYTF. The DNA of the CDR3 is TGTGCCAGCCTCTTTAGGGGGCCGACTAACTATGGCTACACCTTC.

V gene TRBV6-5 combines with J gene TRBJ2-1; TRBD2 aligns across 8 bases. Germline CDR1 reads MNHEY; CDR2 reads SVGAGI. Trimming cost V 8 bases and J 15 bases; bases outside gene matches: 21. The CDR3 is made up of 15 amino acids. The CDR3 loop reads CASATTGGSNAAGFF. CDR3 nucleotide sequence: TGTGCCAGCGCCACCACGGGGGGGTCGAATGCGGCGGGGTTCTTC.

The rearrangement uses TRBV19 and TRBJ1-1; D is unclear. V lost 3 bases and J lost 0, with 5 bases in between. In germline, CDR1 is LNHDA, CDR2 SQIVND (reference sequence). The CDR3 loop spans 13 amino acids. The CDR3 DNA sequence: TGTGCCAGTAGTATTTACGTGAACACTGAAGCTTTCTTT. It encodes CASSIYVNTEAFF.

The rearrangement joins TRBV29-1 to TRBJ2-7, with D maybe TRBD1 (5 bases). Trimming pared 4 bases from V and 3 bases from J, leaving 7 bases between. Germline-derived CDR1 and CDR2 are SQVTM and ANQGSEA. The length of the CDR3 is 11 residues. The CDR3: CSVGDSYEQYF. Here the CDR3 DNA reads TGCAGCGTTGGTGACAGCTACGAGCAGTACTTC.

The gene calls are TRBV5-4 and TRBJ1-2; D remains ambiguous. From germline, CDR1 is SGHNT and CDR2 YYREEE (reference sequence). Trimming took 0 bases from V and 0 from J, leaving 9 bases between them. The CDR3 is made up of 15 amino acids. The CDR3: CASSLVRRANYGYTF. CDR3 DNA sequence: TGTGCCAGCAGCTTGGTTCGGAGGGCTAACTATGGCTACACCTTC.

This chain joins TRBV7-9 and TRBJ1-2; D is perhaps TRBD1 (6 bases). The CDR3 is 14 residues long. Trimming removed 1 base from V and 8 bases from J, with 14 bases in between. Germline CDR1 reads SEHNR; CDR2 reads FQNEAQ (reference sequence). The CDR3 loop reads CASSLGGGADGYTF. CDR3 DNA sequence: TGTGCCAGCAGCTTAGGTGGGGGCGCAGACGGCTACACCTTC.

This chain uses TRBV25-1 with TRBJ2-1; 9 bases are a match to TRBD1. Germline V gene lookup returns CDR1 MGHDK and CDR2 SYGVNS. V shed 7 bases, J shed 12 bases, and the junction held 7 bases outside the gene matches. The CDR3 extends over 12 amino acids. Written as DNA, the CDR3 is TGTGCCAGCAACCGGGACAGGGATCCGCAGTTCTTC. This codes for CASNRDRDPQFF.

V gene TRBV30 combines with J gene TRBJ1-2; D call uncertain. The V end lost 1 base, the J end lost 4 bases, and 10 bases lay between the germline ends. The CDR3 extends over 13 amino acids. Per germline, CDR1 GTSNPN and CDR2 SVGIG (reference sequence). For the CDR3, the DNA is TGTGCCTGGAGTGGGGTGGAGGGCTATGGCTACACCTTC. It specifies CAWSGVEGYGYTF.

In this sample, this clone turned up once. The chain recombines TRBV9 with TRBJ2-7, with 13 bases matching TRBD2. The germline V gene encodes CDR1 SGDLS and CDR2 YYNGEE. J was trimmed by 3 bases and V by 3 bases; bases with no gene match: 9. The CDR3 contains 17 residues. CDR3 residues: CASSEKPGLAGNYEQYF. The CDR3 DNA reads as TGTGCCAGCAGCGAAAAACCGGGACTAGCGGGAAACTACGAGCAGTACTTC.

In its sample, this clone was seen once. CDR3: CASSQETRERSADGANVLTF. The CDR3 nucleotides read TGTGCCAGCAGCCAAGAAACGAGGGAAAGGAGCGCCGATGGGGCCAACGTCCTGACTTTC. The chain employs TRBV3-1 (or the pseudogene TRBV3-2) and TRBJ2-6; perhaps TRBD2 as D (5 bases). Trimming took 0 bases from V and 3 from J, leaving 21 bases between them. This CDR3 region has 20 residues. Per the germline V gene, CDR1 is LGHDT and CDR2 is YNNKEL (reference sequence).

The chain is built from TRBV7-9 and TRBJ2-4; TRBD1 aligns across 10 bases. Trimming cost V 1 base and J 7 bases; bases outside gene matches: 10. From germline, CDR1 is SEHNR and CDR2 FQNEAQ (reference sequence). CDR3 size: 17 residues. CDR3 bases: TGTGCCAGCAGCTTAGACCTGGGGACAGGGGCGCACAACATTCAGTACTTC. Its translation is CASSLDLGTGAHNIQYF.

The chain couples TRBV28 to TRBJ1-5; the D gene is possibly TRBD1 (6 bases). Trimming left V 6 bases short and J 7 bases short, with 19 bases between. The germline V gene encodes CDR1 MDHEN and CDR2 SYDVKM. This CDR3 is 15 amino acids long. Written as DNA, the CDR3 is TGTGCCAGCAGGACGCCAACAGGGTCCGGGCAGCCCCAGCATTTT. It is translated as CASRTPTGSGQPQHF.

This chain links TRBV10-3 with TRBJ2-7; tentative D call: TRBD2 (5 bases). This CDR3 contains 12 residues. Germline assignment: CDR1 ENHRY and CDR2 SYGVKD. Trimming pared 0 bases from V and 7 bases from J, leaving 7 bases between. The CDR3 spells CAISESGREQYF. The DNA for the CDR3 is TGTGCCATCAGTGAGTCAGGGAGAGAGCAGTACTTC.

The gene calls are TRBV28 and TRBJ2-6; D might be TRBD1 (5 bases). There are 15 residues in the CDR3. CDR1 is MDHEN and CDR2 is SYDVKM in the germline V gene. The V and J ends lost 4 bases and 2 bases respectively, with 9 bases between them. CDR3: CASSSGFPGANVLTF. In nucleotides, the CDR3 is TGTGCCAGCAGTTCAGGGTTCCCTGGGGCCAACGTCCTGACTTTC. The full variable domain, its missing parts supplied by reference TRBV28 and TRBJ2-6, is DVKVTQSSRYLVKRTGEKVFLECVQDMDHENMFWYRQDPGLGLRLIYFSYDVKMKEKGDIPEGYSVSREKKERFSLILESASTNQTSMYLCASSSGFPGANVLTFGAGSRLTVL.

This rearrangement joins TRBV6-5 to TRBJ2-1, with D possibly being TRBD2 (6 bases). V was pared by 6 bases and J by 3 bases, with 12 bases between. Per the germline V gene, CDR1 is MNHEY and CDR2 is SVGAGI. The CDR3 sequence is 14 residues long. This CDR3 is CASRTGDGYNEQFF. CDR3 nucleotide sequence: TGTGCCAGCAGGACGGGGGATGGCTACAATGAGCAGTTCTTC.

The chain recombines TRBV30 with TRBJ1-3; 7 bases line up with TRBD1. There are 15 residues in the CDR3. Germline CDR1 reads GTSNPN; CDR2 reads SVGIG (reference sequence). V was pared by 3 bases and J by 2 bases, with 7 bases of the junction left unmatched. The CDR3 coding sequence is TGTGCCTGGAGCGTTACAGGGGCGGCTGGAAACACCATATATTTT. Translating gives CAWSVTGAAGNTIYF.

This clone was seen once. The chain has TRBV7-6 and TRBJ2-7; 7 bases are a match to TRBD1. The V gene's germline CDR1 is SGHVS and CDR2 FNYEAQ. The CDR3 spans 14 residues. V was clipped by 6 bases and J by 0 bases; unmatched bases: 5. CDR3 protein: CASSPRDSSYEQYF. In DNA, the CDR3 is TGTGCCAGCAGTCCCCGGGACAGCTCCTACGAGCAGTACTTC.

This chain joins TRBV24-1 and TRBJ2-5; the D is unclear. The ends were cut back, 0 bases at V and 1 base at J, with 8 bases in the middle. Germline V gives CDR1 KGHDR, CDR2 SFDVKD. The CDR3 runs to 15 residues. The CDR3 is CATSDLGSSQETQYF. For the CDR3, the DNA is TGTGCCACCAGTGATTTGGGCTCTTCCCAAGAGACCCAGTACTTC.

The CDR3 protein is CASSLDGTGGSGYGYTF. DNA of the CDR3: TGTGCCAGCAGCTTAGATGGGACAGGGGGCAGTGGCTATGGCTACACCTTC. The chain recombines TRBV7-2 with TRBJ1-2; TRBD1 aligns across 12 bases. The germline V gene has CDR1 SGHTA and CDR2 FQGNSA. The CDR3 extends over 17 amino acids. J gave up 4 bases and V 1 base, and 7 bases lay outside the gene matches. The entire variable domain, with the rest obtained from reference TRBV7-2 and TRBJ1-2, is as follows: GAGVSQSPSNKVTEKGKDVELRCDPISGHTALYWYRQSLGQGLEFLIYFQGNSAPDKSGLPSDRFSAERTGGSVSTLTIQRTQQEDSAVYLCASSLDGTGGSGYGYTFGSGTRLTVV.

This clone has only a few counts. This rearrangement joins TRBV5-1 to TRBJ2-1; 11 bases map to TRBD2. This CDR3 contains 14 residues. Germline CDR1 is SGHRS and CDR2 is YFSETQ. The ends lost 5 bases at V and 3 bases at J; junction bases unmatched: 1. The DNA of the CDR3 is TGCGCCAGCAGGGGACTAGCGGACTACAATGAGCAGTTCTTC. Protein sequence: CASRGLADYNEQFF.

The J gene is TRBJ1-1, the V gene TRBV18; no definite D call. Trimming pared 3 bases from V and 7 bases from J, leaving 9 bases between. Germline V gene data show CDR1 as KGHSH and CDR2 as LQKENI. CDR3 size: 12 residues. CDR3 residues: CASSPQTVEAFF. CDR3 nucleotides: TGTGCCAGCTCACCGCAGACGGTTGAAGCTTTCTTT.

The J gene is TRBJ1-2, the V gene TRBV5-1; TRBD1 is a possible D gene (6 bases). The CDR3 covers 15 residues. The germline V gene has CDR1 SGHRS and CDR2 YFSETQ. Trimming took off 1 base at V and 8 bases at J, with 18 bases between the two ends. The CDR3 region is CASSLQQGGSGGYTF. The CDR3 DNA follows: TGCGCCAGCAGCTTGCAGCAAGGGGGGAGTGGCGGCTACACCTTC.

The chain employs TRBV11-2 and TRBJ1-1; D possibly corresponds to TRBD1 (5 bases). Germline CDR1 reads SGHAT; CDR2 reads FQNNGV. Deletions cut 0 bases from V and 12 bases from J, with 14 bases between. The length of the CDR3 is 13 residues. The CDR3 spells CASSLERGKETFF. The CDR3 DNA is TGTGCCAGCAGCTTAGAACGGGGGAAAGAAACTTTCTTT. The whole variable domain, filled in from reference TRBV11-2 and TRBJ1-1, reads EAGVAQSPRYKIIEKRQSVAFWCNPISGHATLYWYQQILGQGPKLLIQFQNNGVVDDSQLPKDRFSAERLKGVDSTLKIQPAKLEDSAVYLCASSLERGKETFFGQGTRLTVV.

V and J are TRBV5-5 and TRBJ1-3; 10 nucleotides line up with TRBD1. Germline loops: CDR1 SGHKS, CDR2 YYEKEE (reference sequence). The CDR3 contains 16 residues. V dropped 4 bases and J dropped 3; count of bases not matched to a gene: 7. The CDR3 here is CASSAGTGVNGNTIYF. The CDR3 DNA is TGTGCCAGCAGCGCGGGGACAGGGGTTAATGGAAACACCATATATTTT.